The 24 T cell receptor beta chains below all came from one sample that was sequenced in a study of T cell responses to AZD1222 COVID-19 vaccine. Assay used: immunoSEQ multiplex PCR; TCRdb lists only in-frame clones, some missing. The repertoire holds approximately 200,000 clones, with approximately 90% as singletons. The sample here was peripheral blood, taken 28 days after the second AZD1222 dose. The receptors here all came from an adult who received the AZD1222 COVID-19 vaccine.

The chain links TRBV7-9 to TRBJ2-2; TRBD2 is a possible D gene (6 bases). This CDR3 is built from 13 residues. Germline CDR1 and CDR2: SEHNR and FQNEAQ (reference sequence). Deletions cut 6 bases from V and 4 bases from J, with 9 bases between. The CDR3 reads CASRGGATGELFF. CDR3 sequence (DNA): TGTGCCAGCAGAGGAGGGGCCACCGGGGAGCTGTTTTTT.

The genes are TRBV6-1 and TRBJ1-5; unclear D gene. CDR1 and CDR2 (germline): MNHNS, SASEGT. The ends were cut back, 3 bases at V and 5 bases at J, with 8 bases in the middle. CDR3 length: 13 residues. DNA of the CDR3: TGTGCCAGCAGTGACCCCGGAGATCAGCCCCAGCATTTT. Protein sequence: CASSDPGDQPQHF.

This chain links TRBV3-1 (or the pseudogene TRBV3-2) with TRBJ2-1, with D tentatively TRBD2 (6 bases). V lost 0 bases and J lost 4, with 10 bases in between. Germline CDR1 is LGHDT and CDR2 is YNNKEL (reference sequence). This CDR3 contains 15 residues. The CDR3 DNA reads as TGTGCCAGCAGCCAAGAGGGACTGACTTACAATGAGCAGTTCTTC. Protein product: CASSQEGLTYNEQFF.

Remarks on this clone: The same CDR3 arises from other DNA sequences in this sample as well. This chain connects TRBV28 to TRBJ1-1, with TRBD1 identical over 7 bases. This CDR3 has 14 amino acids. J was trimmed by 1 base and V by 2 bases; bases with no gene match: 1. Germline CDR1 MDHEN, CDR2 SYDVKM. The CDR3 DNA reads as TGTGCCAGCAGTTTAAGACAGGGGAACACTGAAGCTTTCTTT. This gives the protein CASSLRQGNTEAFF.

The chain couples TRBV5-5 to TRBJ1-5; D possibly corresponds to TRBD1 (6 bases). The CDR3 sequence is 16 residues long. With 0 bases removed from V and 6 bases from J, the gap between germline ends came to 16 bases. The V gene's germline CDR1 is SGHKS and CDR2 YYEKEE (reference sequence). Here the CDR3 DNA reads TGTGCCAGCAGCTTGGCCGTAGTAAGGGGGACTCAGCCCCAGCATTTT. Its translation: CASSLAVVRGTQPQHF.

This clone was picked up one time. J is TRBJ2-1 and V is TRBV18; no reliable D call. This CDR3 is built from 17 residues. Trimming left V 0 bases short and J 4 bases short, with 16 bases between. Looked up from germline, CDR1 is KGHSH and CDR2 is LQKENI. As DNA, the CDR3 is TGTGCCAGCTCACCACCCCTCTTGACAAGTCCTTACAATGAGCAGTTCTTC. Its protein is CASSPPLLTSPYNEQFF.

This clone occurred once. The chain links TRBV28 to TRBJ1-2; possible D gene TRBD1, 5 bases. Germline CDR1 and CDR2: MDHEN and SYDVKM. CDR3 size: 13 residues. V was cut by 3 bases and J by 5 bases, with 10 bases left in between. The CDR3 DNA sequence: TGTGCCAGCAGTTTGGGGCGACTATATGGCTACACCTTC. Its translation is CASSLGRLYGYTF.

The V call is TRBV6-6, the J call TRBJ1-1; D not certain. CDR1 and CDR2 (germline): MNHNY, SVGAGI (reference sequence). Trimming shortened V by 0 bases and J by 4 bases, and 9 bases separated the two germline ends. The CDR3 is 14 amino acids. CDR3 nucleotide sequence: TGTGCCAGCAGTTACTCGAGGGTGAGCACTGAAGCTTTCTTT. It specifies CASSYSRVSTEAFF.

CDR3 sequence (DNA): TGTGCCAGCAGCTTAGCGTCCCTGCGGGGCACAGATACGCAGTATTTT. It specifies CASSLASLRGTDTQYF. This chain uses TRBV7-8 with TRBJ2-3; perhaps TRBD2 as D (5 bases). Trimming cost V 0 bases and J 1 base, with 11 bases left between them. CDR1 and CDR2 (germline): SGHVS, FQNEAQ. CDR3 length: 16 residues.

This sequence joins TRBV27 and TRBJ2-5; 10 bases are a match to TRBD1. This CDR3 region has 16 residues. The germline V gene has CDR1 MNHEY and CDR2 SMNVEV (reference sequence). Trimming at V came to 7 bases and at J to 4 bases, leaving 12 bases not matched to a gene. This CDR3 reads CASTDGGTGAGETQYF. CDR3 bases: TGTGCCAGCACCGACGGAGGGACAGGGGCTGGAGAGACCCAGTACTTC.

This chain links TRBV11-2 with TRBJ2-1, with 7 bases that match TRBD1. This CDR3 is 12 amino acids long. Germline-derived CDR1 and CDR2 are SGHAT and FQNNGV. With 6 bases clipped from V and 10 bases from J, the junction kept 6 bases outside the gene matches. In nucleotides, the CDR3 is TGTGCCAGCAGTCAGGGACAGACAGAGCAGTTCTTC. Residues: CASSQGQTEQFF.

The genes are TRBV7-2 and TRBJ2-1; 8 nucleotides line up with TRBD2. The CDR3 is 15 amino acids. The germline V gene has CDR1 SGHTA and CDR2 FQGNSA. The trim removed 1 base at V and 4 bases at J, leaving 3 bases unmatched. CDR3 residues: CASSLERERYNEQFF. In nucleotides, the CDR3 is TGTGCCAGCAGCTTAGAGCGGGAGAGATACAATGAGCAGTTCTTC.

In nucleotides, the CDR3 is TGTGCCAGCAGTTCCGGACAGCCGGGAGAGACCCAGTACTTC. This sequence encodes CASSSGQPGETQYF. The chain joins TRBV7-3 to TRBJ2-5; perhaps TRBD1 as D (6 bases). The CDR3 contains 14 residues. V shed 6 bases and J shed 4 bases, with 15 bases lying between them. CDR1 SGHTA and CDR2 FQGTGA come from the germline V gene.

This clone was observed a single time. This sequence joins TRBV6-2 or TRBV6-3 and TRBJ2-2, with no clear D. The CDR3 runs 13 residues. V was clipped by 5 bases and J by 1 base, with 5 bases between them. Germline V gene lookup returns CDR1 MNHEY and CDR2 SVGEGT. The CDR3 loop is CASSKLNTGELFF. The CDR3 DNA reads TGTGCCAGCAGTAAGTTGAACACCGGGGAGCTGTTTTTT.

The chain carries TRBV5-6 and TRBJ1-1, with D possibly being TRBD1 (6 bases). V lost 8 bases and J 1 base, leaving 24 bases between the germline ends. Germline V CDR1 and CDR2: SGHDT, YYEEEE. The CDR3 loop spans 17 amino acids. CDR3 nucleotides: TGTGCCAGAGAAAAGGGGGGCTGCCAAGGAGGGAACACTGAAGCTTTCTTT. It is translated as CAREKGGCQGGNTEAFF.

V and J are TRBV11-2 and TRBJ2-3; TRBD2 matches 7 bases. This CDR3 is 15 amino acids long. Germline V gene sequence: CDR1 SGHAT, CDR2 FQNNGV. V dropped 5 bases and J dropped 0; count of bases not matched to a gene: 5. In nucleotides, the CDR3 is TGTGCCAGCAGCCACAGCGGGACTAGCACAGATACGCAGTATTTT. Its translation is CASSHSGTSTDTQYF.

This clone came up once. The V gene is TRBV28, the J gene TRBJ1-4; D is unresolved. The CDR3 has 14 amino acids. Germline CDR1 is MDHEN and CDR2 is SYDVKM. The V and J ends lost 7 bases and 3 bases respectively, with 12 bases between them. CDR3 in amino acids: CASNTSPANEKLFF. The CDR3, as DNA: TGTGCCAGCAATACCTCCCCAGCTAATGAAAAACTGTTTTTT.

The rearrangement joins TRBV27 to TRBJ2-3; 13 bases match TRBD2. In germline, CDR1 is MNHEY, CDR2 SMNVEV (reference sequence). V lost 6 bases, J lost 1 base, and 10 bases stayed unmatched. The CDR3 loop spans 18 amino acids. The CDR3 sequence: CASSPLPGLAGRTDTQYF. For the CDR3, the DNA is TGTGCCAGCAGCCCTTTACCGGGACTAGCGGGACGCACAGATACGCAGTATTTT.

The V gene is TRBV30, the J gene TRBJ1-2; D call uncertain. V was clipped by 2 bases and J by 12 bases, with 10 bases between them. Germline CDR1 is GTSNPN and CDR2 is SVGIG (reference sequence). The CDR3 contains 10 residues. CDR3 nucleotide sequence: TGTGCCTGGAGTACCCCCACCCACACCTTC. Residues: CAWSTPTHTF.

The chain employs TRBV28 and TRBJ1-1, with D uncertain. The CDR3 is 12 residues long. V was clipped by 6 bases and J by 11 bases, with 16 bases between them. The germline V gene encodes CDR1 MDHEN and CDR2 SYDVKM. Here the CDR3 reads CASRRGRERAFF. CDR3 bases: TGTGCCAGCAGAAGAGGACGGGAGCGGGCTTTCTTT.

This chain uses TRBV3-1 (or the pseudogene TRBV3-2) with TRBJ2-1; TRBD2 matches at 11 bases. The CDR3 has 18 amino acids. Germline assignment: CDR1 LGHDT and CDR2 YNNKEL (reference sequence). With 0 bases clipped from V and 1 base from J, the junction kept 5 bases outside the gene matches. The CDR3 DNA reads TGTGCCAGCAGCCAAGACCGACTAGCGGGGTTTTCCTACAATGAGCAGTTCTTC. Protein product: CASSQDRLAGFSYNEQFF.

The CDR3 nucleotides are TGTGCCAGCAGTTACTCGAGGTTGGGGGATAATTCACCCCTCCACTTT. Amino acid sequence: CASSYSRLGDNSPLHF. V and J are TRBV6-5 and TRBJ1-6; perhaps TRBD1 as D (5 bases). With 0 bases removed from V and 5 bases from J, the gap between germline ends came to 11 bases. This CDR3 has 16 residues. Germline V lookup: CDR1 MNHEY, CDR2 SVGAGI.

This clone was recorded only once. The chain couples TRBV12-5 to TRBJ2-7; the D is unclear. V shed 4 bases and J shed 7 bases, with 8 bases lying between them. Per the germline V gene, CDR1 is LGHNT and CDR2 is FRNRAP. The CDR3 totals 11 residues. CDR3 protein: CASGSAKEQYF. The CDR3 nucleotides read TGTGCTAGTGGTTCGGCTAAAGAGCAGTACTTC.

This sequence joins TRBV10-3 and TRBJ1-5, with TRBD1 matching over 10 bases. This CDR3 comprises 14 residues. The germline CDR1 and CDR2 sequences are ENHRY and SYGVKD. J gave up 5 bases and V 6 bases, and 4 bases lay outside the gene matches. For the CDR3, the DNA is TGTGCCATCAGGGGGACAGGGGATGATCAGCCCCAGCATTTT. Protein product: CAIRGTGDDQPQHF.